This T cell receptor (beta chain) was found in a study of blood T cell repertoires in COVID-19. Repertoires were generated with immunoSEQ multiplex PCR, while TCRdb's copy carries only in-frame clones and drops some. The sample contains about 220,000 clones, 82% of which appear only once. The germline V gene encodes CDR1 MNHEY and CDR2 SMNVEV (reference sequence). V was trimmed by 5 bases and J by 6 bases, leaving 11 bases between them. CDR3 size: 14 residues. The V and J genes are TRBV27 and TRBJ1-6; D is perhaps TRBD1 (6 bases). Sequencing used peripheral blood. The sequence was collected from an older woman with COVID-19, enrolled during active disease. In DNA, the CDR3 is TGTGCCAGCAGTATAGGACAGCCTAATTCACCCCTCCACTTT. Amino acid sequence: CASSIGQPNSPLHF.